This TCR beta chain emerged from a study of blood T cells in healthy people across ages. The study drew donors from healthy Caucasian individuals in Russia aged roughly 6 to 95. The amount of total RNA extracted per sample was at least 5.5 micrograms. The CDR3 length is 11 residues. V was shortened by 3 bases and J by 4 bases, with 6 bases between the two germline ends. CDR1 DFQATT and CDR2 SNEGSKA come from the germline V gene (reference sequence). The study, taken as a whole, reports: Roughly linear age-related decline in beta diversity appeared, significant by age about 40. Leaving the PBMCs unsorted stopped any conclusive comparison of naive versus antigen-experienced cells.

With a J-beta primer mix and a sample-barcoded 5' primer, a second PCR ran about 7 to 11 cycles. TCRdb itself ran the 5' RACE reads through MiXCR, one entry per CDR3 protein. Here the sample spans hundreds of thousands of distinct CDR3 sequences, approximately 30% being singletons. This clonotype was seen at least ten times. Its matching antigen is unknown. The specimen sequenced was blood. The chain links TRBV20-1 to TRBJ1-1, with D possibly matching TRBD1 (5 bases). This TCR was recovered from a woman of 80 years or more in good health. The CDR3 loop reads CSASDSTEAFF. In nucleotides, the CDR3 is TGCAGTGCTAGTGACAGCACTGAAGCTTTCTTT.